This T cell receptor (beta chain) appears in the sequencing data of a study of Ad26.COV2.S vaccination and SARS-CoV-2 variants. Treatment of the sample: some 20 received Ad26.COV2.S at low or high dose, single or two shots; 5 received placebo; per-sample allocation not given. Collection of the samples took place on day 63 after the first injection of vaccine or placebo. Between the trimmed V and J ends, which lost 5 bases and 2 bases, there was a span of 16 bases. CDR1 and CDR2 from the germline V gene are SGHVS and FQNEAQ. The CDR3 covers 16 residues. The method was immunoSEQ multiplex PCR; TCRdb's version includes in-frame clones alone and lacks a portion of them. Of some 450,000 clones listed, around 90% are singletons.

This sequence joins TRBV7-8 and TRBJ1-5; D is unclear. The sample consisted of peripheral blood, taken in a trial of Ad26.COV2.S vaccine versus placebo. The TCR originated in a person aged 18-60 years who received the Ad26.COV2.S COVID-19 vaccine or a placebo. The CDR3 nucleotides read TGTGCCAGCAGCGTACATGAGGCGAGGGGCAATCAGCCCCAGCATTTT. It translates to CASSVHEARGNQPQHF. The full variable domain, with the rest looked up from reference TRBV7-8 and TRBJ1-5, is GAGVSQSPRYKVAKRGQDVALRCDPISGHVSLFWYQQALGQGPEFLTYFQNEAQLDKSGLPSDRFFAERPEGSVSTLKIQRTQQEDSAVYLCASSVHEARGNQPQHFGDGTRLSIL.